What follows describes a single TCR beta chain. No antigen is known for it. The sample holds no much larger clone one base away, and base qualities are not on file. Another Seattle source contributed samples from volunteer blood donors who had recovered from COVID-19. Collaborating institutions collected whole blood in K2EDTA tubes following their own protocols. For TCRbeta analysis, collaborator samples were shipped as frozen whole blood, as isolated PBMCs, or as DNA extracted from either sample type. V is cut by 10 bases and J by 11 bases, and the space between the germline ends is 17 bases. In the germline V gene (reference sequence), CDR1 corresponds to LNHDA and CDR2 to SQIVND. From the cysteine through the phenylalanine, the CDR3 covers 11 amino acids. Just the 33-base CDR3 DNA is kept, in frame starting at base 1. The data were taken from a study of blood T cell repertoires in COVID-19 (dated by TCRdb to 2019 to 2021). With respect to the entire study: Collaborator samples came from the United States, Italy and Spain and covered acute and convalescent phases of COVID-19. HLA class I and class II types, where available, came from metadata supplied by the sample provider rather than from assay-based typing. A de-identified subject ID, COVID-19 status, age in years and sex were almost always included in the sample metadata. Samples were obtained from the ongoing ImmuneRACE study (first 160 participants) and from 1,254 subjects provided by 6 global collaborators. The dataset comprised deeply sampled blood TCRbeta repertoires from subjects exposed to, actively infected with, or recovered from COVID-19. The material from the prospective study consisted of cDNA or gDNA derived from T cells, B-cell-depleted T cells, or PBMCs. The repertoires were made available in a free public database intended to serve as a resource for research on the immune response to SARS-CoV-2.

The paper as a whole reports these results and caveats: The amount of clinical and demographic metadata varied by source and participant and was provided uncurated.

TCRbeta CDR3 regions were amplified from genomic DNA using the immunoSEQ Assay, a bias-controlled multiplex PCR. As for how the authors treated the data: The number of nucleated cells in each sample was estimated from the amplification of reference gene primers within the assay. To quantify the absolute abundance of each unique TCRbeta CDR3 rearrangement, sequence reads were collapsed and filtered. Productive Simpson clonality was computed per sample as the square root of Simpson's diversity index over productive rearrangements. TCRdb re-hosts the immuneACCESS table, in-frame sequences only. Its copies lack some clones; in the studies checked, an unresolved V gene accounts for under half of them, and the cause for the rest is not known. The V and J calls and clone size are taken from that table; D and trimming were inferred from the DNA. This sample comprises fewer than 450,000 clones, approximately 90% of them detected only once. Of the sample, about 3.5% is held by the ten largest clones.

Sequencing was carried out using peripheral blood. The sequence links TRBV19 to TRBJ1-1, and TRBD1 may be the D gene, going by 5 matching bases. The TCR originated in a woman under 30 who had recovered from COVID-19. The CDR3 is CATSNRSRAFF. DNA sequence: TGTGCCACCAGCAACAGGAGTAGGGCTTTCTTT. Outside the CDR3, residues come from the reference TRBV19 and TRBJ1-1 proteins, so the full variable domain is: DGGITQSPKYLFRKEGQNVTLSCEQNLNHDAMYWYRQDPGQGLRLIYYSQIVNDFQKGDIAEGYSVSREKKESFPLTVTSAQKNPTAFYLCATSNRSRAFFGQGTRLTVV.